The TCR beta chain described here comes from a study of beta chain features in type 1 diabetes (dated by TCRdb to 2017 to 2018). Background for the entire study: Mean age, gender distribution, total cell number and subset yield did not differ between patients and healthy donors. In the study, recently diagnosed type 1 diabetes patients and matched healthy donors were compared on the TCRB repertoires of their sorted circulating CD4+ T cell subsets. A total of approximately 99,000,000 sorted cells were examined across all samples, and RNA yield correlated strongly with the number of cells per subset. Whereas all 30 or so donors provided naive and central memory subsets, regulatory and stem cell-like memory subsets were isolated from just 8 patients and about eight healthy donors. On the study overall, not on this receptor specifically: Because small numbers of individuals were included in the HLA sub-analyses, any influence of HLA type on TCRB rearrangement was left unresolved. Shorter templates might have been favored by PCR, but patient and control samples were amplified and corrected together, so both groups would have been affected equally by any skew. In all four CD4+ subsets, TCRB CDR3 length was moderately but significantly shorter in type 1 diabetes patients. Naive, central memory and regulatory TCRB repertoires appeared more similar among patients than among healthy donors. At VDJ recombination sites, type 1 diabetes patients had fewer insertions and more deleted nucleotides, which implies abnormalities in thymic rearrangement. Because cDNA rather than genomic DNA was sequenced, highly expressing activated cells could have been over-represented, although no difference in activation and CD3 levels was found between groups.

The entire amount of isolated RNA was reverse transcribed using the High Capacity cDNA Reverse Transcription Kit, so the sequenced TCRB transcripts were expressed ones. Deep immunoSEQ sequencing was applied to naive, central memory and regulatory T cell samples, giving an average of around 4 million total reads per sample. Sorted cells were lysed in RLT buffer and RNA was extracted with DNase-treated RNeasy Micro or Mini kits, depending on cell number. To prevent cross-contamination, each cell subset was processed individually, whereas patient and healthy donor samples were processed jointly. TCRB sequences were amplified from cDNA with the immunoSEQ multiplex PCR, producing 87-bp fragments spanning the CDR3 region. Sequencing of the amplicons was done on the Illumina HiSeq platform. The authors' analysis ran thus. Synthetic template baselines were used to correct PCR bias computationally, reads within Hamming distance 2 were collapsed, and singletons that could not be merged were discarded. By aligning reads against IMGT, V, D and J genes, CDR3 length, and insertions or deletions at six rearrangement sites were assigned. Within each subset, clonotype counts were normalized to the number of sorted cells before true diversity and Gini coefficients were calculated with the tcR R package. The overlap coefficient, calculated on TCRB nucleotide sequences, was used to measure repertoire sharing. What TCRdb holds here is the immuneACCESS table cut down to in-frame rearrangements. Part of the clones is not present; checked against another copy, under half of the missing clones reflect an unresolved V gene, and the others are unexplained. V, J and clone size are taken as reported in that table, and D and trimming were inferred from the DNA itself. The sample records 93,000 or so clones, 25% to 35% of which are singletons. The ten largest clones add up to less than 0.65% of the sample.

Each donor gave one peripheral blood draw, roughly 110 mL on average, collected into heparinised tubes. Naive, central memory, regulatory and stem cell-like memory CD4+ T cells were sorted on a BD FACSAria II using a panel including CD45RO, CCR7, CD25, CD127, CD95 and CD27. All sorted populations exceeded 98% purity. PBMCs were separated immediately by Lymphoprep density gradient centrifugation and were stained directly, without being cultured. So that batch effects would be minimized, each experiment stained and sorted samples in pairs, pairing one healthy donor with one patient. A note on this clone: There is no known antigen for this receptor. No clone much larger than this one lies a single base away; base qualities are absent.

CDR1 and CDR2 (LNHDA, SQIVND) derive from the germline V gene (reference sequence). The junction carries 19 bases between V and J, which are trimmed by 7 bases and 1 base respectively. Taken from cysteine to phenylalanine, the CDR3 has 17 residues. CDR3 DNA is the only sequence kept; it has 51 bases, read in frame from the first base. The rearranged segments are TRBV19 and TRBJ2-2; matching of 6 bases hints at TRBD1 as the D gene. The clonotype originates from a woman aged 18-35 years with type 1 diabetes. The sample was central memory CD4+ T cells from blood. The nucleotide sequence is given as TGTGCCAGTACCCTAAGGCGGGTGGACAGGAACACCGGGGAGCTGTTTTTT. Its amino acids are CASTLRRVDRNTGELFF.